A single sample is the source of the 26 T cell receptor beta chains below, sequenced in a study of blood T cell repertoires in COVID-19. TCRdb's table, derived via immunoSEQ multiplex PCR, lists solely in-frame clones and lacks some. The sample comprises more than 90,000 clones, about 86% of which are singletons, and approximately 8% rests with the top ten. The sequencing input was peripheral blood. All receptors come from a man aged 65-85 years who had recovered from COVID-19.

The V and J genes are TRBV12-5 and TRBJ1-1; TRBD1 matches at 7 bases. V lost 2 bases and J lost 1; bases outside the gene matches: 4. The germline gives CDR1 LGHNT, CDR2 FRNRAP. The CDR3 spans 15 residues. The CDR3 DNA reads as TGTGCTAGTGGTTTGATGACAGGGACGAACACTGAAGCTTTCTTT. Encoded protein: CASGLMTGTNTEAFF. Complete variable domain (other parts from reference TRBV12-5 and TRBJ1-1): DARVTQTPRHKVTEMGQEVTMRCQPILGHNTVFWYRQTMMQGLELLAYFRNRAPLDDSGMPKDRFSAEMPDATLATLKIQPSEPRDSAVYFCASGLMTGTNTEAFFGQGTRLTVV.

CDR3 sequence (DNA): TGTGCCAGCAGTGAAGGGGGCCCTATTCATTCACCCCTCCACTTT. It yields the protein CASSEGGPIHSPLHF. V usage is TRBV28 and J usage is TRBJ1-6; 7 bases map to TRBD1. The ends lost 5 bases at V and 8 bases at J; junction bases unmatched: 9. The CDR3 sequence is 15 residues long. The germline CDR1 and CDR2 sequences are MDHEN and SYDVKM.

The chain employs TRBV4-1 and TRBJ2-7; 7 bases align to TRBD1. V dropped 3 bases and J dropped 6; count of bases not matched to a gene: 14. Germline V gene data show CDR1 as MGHRA and CDR2 as YSYEKL. The CDR3 loop spans 16 amino acids. The CDR3 sequence: CASSQERGTVRLEQYF. The CDR3 region has the DNA TGCGCCAGCAGCCAGGAGAGGGGGACAGTGCGTCTCGAGCAGTACTTC.

The chain employs TRBV5-6 and TRBJ2-5; possible D gene TRBD2, 6 bases. CDR3 length: 14 amino acids. The germline V gene encodes CDR1 SGHDT and CDR2 YYEEEE. The ends were cut back, 0 bases at V and 4 bases at J, with 10 bases in the middle. In nucleotides, the CDR3 is TGTGCCAGCAGCTTGGTGGGAGGAGGAGAGACCCAGTACTTC. Encoded protein: CASSLVGGGETQYF.

V and J are TRBV18 and TRBJ2-7; 9 nucleotides line up with TRBD1. The CDR3 consists of 15 residues. The junction had 11 bases not matched to a gene; V was cut back by 6 bases and J by 5 bases. Germline CDR1 and CDR2: KGHSH and LQKENI. CDR3 DNA sequence: TGTGCCAGCTCGCCTGGGACAGGGTTAATTGACGAGCAGTACTTC. This gives the protein CASSPGTGLIDEQYF.

This clone was observed a few times. The chain links TRBV2 to TRBJ2-3; D possibly corresponds to TRBD2 (6 bases). Per the germline V gene, CDR1 is SNHLY and CDR2 is FYNNEI. Trimming removed 6 bases from V and 6 bases from J, with 16 bases in between. The CDR3 spans 14 residues. The chain's CDR3 is CASSWTNLMDTQYF. In nucleotides, the CDR3 is TGTGCCAGCAGCTGGACTAATCTTATGGATACGCAGTATTTT.

V gene TRBV4-1 combines with J gene TRBJ2-5, with 10 bases matching TRBD1. Germline CDR1 reads MGHRA; CDR2 reads YSYEKL. The CDR3 sequence is 16 residues long. V trimming: 0 bases; J trimming: 1 base; junction bases outside the gene matches: 2. CDR3 sequence reads: CASSQDGTGAQETQYF. The CDR3 DNA sequence: TGCGCCAGCAGCCAAGATGGGACAGGGGCCCAAGAGACCCAGTACTTC.

V is TRBV9 and J is TRBJ1-3, with D possibly being TRBD1 (6 bases). The CDR3 spans 16 residues. V was trimmed by 4 bases and J by 1 base, leaving 15 bases between them. Germline V gene lookup returns CDR1 SGDLS and CDR2 YYNGEE. The CDR3 is CASSNRDTRSGNTIYF. DNA for the CDR3: TGTGCCAGCAGCAACCGGGACACCAGGTCTGGAAACACCATATATTTT. Based on the CDR3 plus reference TRBV9 and TRBJ1-3, the full variable domain is DSGVTQTPKHLITATGQRVTLRCSPRSGDLSVYWYQQSLDQGLQFLIQYYNGEERAKGNILERFSAQQFPDLHSELNLSSLELGDSALYFCASSNRDTRSGNTIYFGEGSWLTVV.

The chain couples TRBV30 to TRBJ1-2, with a weak D call TRBD1 (6 bases). The CDR3 is 12 amino acids. Per the germline V gene, CDR1 is GTSNPN and CDR2 is SVGIG (reference sequence). V shed 0 bases and J shed 7 bases, with 9 bases lying between them. The CDR3 region is CAWSVTGFGYTF. Written as DNA, the CDR3 is TGTGCCTGGAGTGTAACAGGGTTTGGCTACACCTTC. The full variable domain, with the rest looked up from reference TRBV30 and TRBJ1-2, is SQTIHQWPATLVQPVGSPLSLECTVEGTSNPNLYWYRQAAGRGLQLLFYSVGIGQISSEVPQNLSASRPQDRQFILSSKKLLLSDSGFYLCAWSVTGFGYTFGSGTRLTVV.

The rearrangement joins TRBV7-3 to TRBJ2-2; D is perhaps TRBD2 (5 bases). Trimming shortened V by 4 bases and J by 4 bases, and 10 bases separated the two germline ends. Germline values: CDR1 SGHTA, CDR2 FQGTGA. The CDR3 sequence is 14 residues long. This CDR3 is CASSSRGSTGELFF. The CDR3 DNA reads as TGTGCCAGCAGCTCCCGGGGTAGCACCGGGGAGCTGTTTTTT.

The gene calls are TRBV5-6 and TRBJ2-4; 7 nucleotides match TRBD1. Germline V lookup: CDR1 SGHDT, CDR2 YYEEEE. This CDR3 spans 14 amino acids. V shed 2 bases and J 6 bases; nucleotides not matched to a gene: 5. DNA for the CDR3: TGTGCCAGCAGCTTTTTACAGGGGAGAAACATTCAGTACTTC. It encodes CASSFLQGRNIQYF.

The chain uses TRBV4-1 and TRBJ1-5; D is undetermined. The CDR3 is 15 amino acids. The germline CDR1 and CDR2 sequences are MGHRA and YSYEKL. V gave up 0 bases and J gave up 9 bases, with 15 bases separating them. The CDR3 here is CASSQDLREGWPQHF. DNA of the CDR3: TGCGCCAGCAGCCAAGATCTGAGGGAGGGTTGGCCCCAGCATTTT.

The V call is TRBV23-1, the J call TRBJ1-6, with 7 bases fitting TRBD1. TRBV23-1 is given ORF status, its function remaining uncertain. CDR3 length equals 21 residues. V dropped 5 bases and J dropped 0; count of bases not matched to a gene: 19. CDR3 loop: CASSTSGGRRGKSSYNSPLHF. In nucleotides, the CDR3 is TGCGCCAGCAGTACTTCAGGGGGGCGGAGGGGAAAGAGCTCCTATAATTCACCCCTCCACTTT.

The rearrangement uses TRBV5-4 and TRBJ2-3; 14 nucleotides match TRBD2. The V gene end was trimmed by 4 bases and the J gene end by 4 bases; junction bases not matched to a gene: 2. Per germline, CDR1 SGHNT and CDR2 YYREEE (reference sequence). This CDR3 contains 15 residues. In DNA form, the CDR3 reads TGTGCCAGCAGCCTGGGACTAGCGGGGGCAGATACGCAGTATTTT. Protein product: CASSLGLAGADTQYF.

CDR3 sequence: CASSFPRADTGELFF. The CDR3 DNA reads TGTGCCAGCAGCTTCCCCAGGGCGGACACCGGGGAGCTGTTTTTT. V is TRBV5-6 and J is TRBJ2-2; D may be TRBD1 (5 bases). V dropped 2 bases and J dropped 3 bases, with 11 bases sitting between them. Germline V CDR1 and CDR2: SGHDT, YYEEEE. There are 15 residues in the CDR3.

J is TRBJ2-5 and V is TRBV5-1, with 10 bases that match TRBD2. CDR3 length: 15 amino acids. J lost 4 bases, V lost 0 bases, and 3 bases had no gene match. CDR1 and CDR2 from the germline V gene are SGHRS and YFSETQ. CDR3 residues: CASSLALAGAETQYF. DNA of the CDR3: TGCGCCAGCAGCTTGGCGCTAGCGGGAGCAGAGACCCAGTACTTC.

The CDR3, as DNA: TGCGCCAGCAGCCAAGATACGTACTTTGGCGGGGAGCTGTTTTTT. Translating it yields CASSQDTYFGGELFF. The genes are TRBV4-3 and TRBJ2-2; D remains ambiguous. With 0 bases removed from V and 7 bases from J, the gap between germline ends came to 12 bases. The germline gives CDR1 LGHNA, CDR2 YSLEER. The CDR3 is 15 amino acids.

The chain couples TRBV28 to TRBJ2-1, with 7 bases fitting TRBD1. The germline V gene has CDR1 MDHEN and CDR2 SYDVKM. The CDR3 loop spans 16 amino acids. With 6 bases clipped from V and 2 bases from J, the junction kept 10 bases outside the gene matches. In nucleotides, the CDR3 is TGTGCCAGCAGCTACCCTGACAGGGACCCCTACAATGAGCAGTTCTTC. Protein product: CASSYPDRDPYNEQFF.

V is TRBV19 and J is TRBJ2-7, with a weak D call TRBD2 (6 bases). The length of the CDR3 is 15 residues. V was cut by 3 bases and J by 0 bases, with 12 bases left in between. Germline CDR1 is LNHDA and CDR2 is SQIVND (reference sequence). The CDR3 bases are TGTGCCAGTAGTATTCGACGGGGGAGCTCCTACGAGCAGTACTTC. Encoded protein: CASSIRRGSSYEQYF. Full variable domain (outside the CDR3, taken from reference TRBV19 and TRBJ2-7): DGGITQSPKYLFRKEGQNVTLSCEQNLNHDAMYWYRQDPGQGLRLIYYSQIVNDFQKGDIAEGYSVSREKKESFPLTVTSAQKNPTAFYLCASSIRRGSSYEQYFGPGTRLTVT.

This chain connects TRBV18 to TRBJ1-2; TRBD1 matches at 7 bases. CDR1 is KGHSH and CDR2 is LQKENI in the germline V gene. The V and J ends lost 5 bases and 1 base, in that order; junction bases with no gene match: 13. The CDR3 spans 17 residues. The chain's CDR3 is CASSRAGTVKLNYGYTF. The CDR3 DNA follows: TGTGCCAGCTCAAGGGCCGGGACAGTCAAACTTAACTATGGCTACACCTTC.

The gene calls are TRBV19 and TRBJ2-5, with D possibly matching TRBD2 (7 bases). Trimming left V 4 bases short and J 0 bases short, with 15 bases between. Looked up from germline, CDR1 is LNHDA and CDR2 is SQIVND (reference sequence). This CDR3 spans 16 amino acids. The CDR3 loop reads CASSRGREIYQETQYF. The CDR3 DNA sequence: TGTGCCAGTAGTAGGGGGCGGGAGATTTACCAAGAGACCCAGTACTTC.

The J gene is TRBJ2-7, the V gene TRBV7-8; 7 nucleotides match TRBD1. In germline, CDR1 is SGHVS, CDR2 FQNEAQ. With V trimmed by 1 base and J by 2 bases, 8 bases remained unmatched. This CDR3 is built from 16 residues. As DNA, the CDR3 is TGTGCCAGCAGCTTAGGATTTAGGGACAGTACCTACGAGCAGTACTTC. Translating gives CASSLGFRDSTYEQYF.

Only one count was recorded for this clone. The V and J genes are TRBV30 and TRBJ2-7, with D possibly being TRBD2 (5 bases). Germline-derived CDR1 and CDR2 are GTSNPN and SVGIG (reference sequence). This CDR3 has 13 amino acids. Trimming took 2 bases from V and 9 from J, leaving 17 bases between them. This chain's CDR3 is CAWSLLSGNGQYF. CDR3 in DNA: TGTGCCTGGAGTCTCCTCTCCGGGAACGGGCAGTACTTC.

The chain couples TRBV5-1 to TRBJ2-5; 13 bases fit TRBD2. Trimming at V came to 5 bases and at J to 5 bases, leaving 6 bases not matched to a gene. Germline V gene lookup returns CDR1 SGHRS and CDR2 YFSETQ. The CDR3 sequence is 15 residues long. The CDR3 nucleotides read TGCGCCAGCAGTTTACTAGCGGGGGGGCCGGAGACCCAGTACTTC. The encoded protein is CASSLLAGGPETQYF.

The chain joins TRBV7-3 to TRBJ2-3; 8 bases match TRBD2. In germline, CDR1 is SGHTA, CDR2 FQGTGA. J was trimmed by 8 bases and V by 4 bases; bases with no gene match: 8. The CDR3 loop spans 14 amino acids. The CDR3 is CASSSTRGGRTQYF. The DNA for the CDR3 is TGTGCCAGCAGCTCAACACGGGGGGGCCGTACGCAGTATTTT.

The rearrangement uses TRBV6-2 or TRBV6-3 and TRBJ1-2; D is undetermined. V lost 3 bases and J 8 bases, leaving 10 bases between the germline ends. The CDR3 covers 12 residues. Germline-derived CDR1 and CDR2 are MNHEY and SVGEGT. DNA for the CDR3: TGTGCCAGCAGTTATAACTACGGAGGCTACACCTTC. Protein: CASSYNYGGYTF.